The next 26 T cell receptor beta chains were all read from a single sample in a study of yellow fever vaccine responses in identical twins. TCRdb used MiXCR to reprocess the RT-PCR reads, holding one entry per CDR3 protein. The sample includes 30,000 to 40,000 distinct CDR3 sequences, more than 45% of them seen just once. The sample was T cells from blood (PBMCs), unsorted or a sorted subset (not recorded which), taken before or after yellow fever vaccination (not recorded which). The source is a woman between 18 and 30 years old who received the yellow fever vaccine.

The chain recombines TRBV4-1 with TRBJ1-5; D is unclear. Looked up from germline, CDR1 is MGHRA and CDR2 is YSYEKL. With 0 bases removed from V and 9 bases from J, the gap between germline ends came to 9 bases. This CDR3 contains 13 residues. The CDR3 sequence: CASSQDVLRPQHF. The CDR3 nucleotides are TGCGCCAGCAGCCAAGATGTTTTGCGGCCCCAGCATTTT.

V usage is TRBV2 and J usage is TRBJ2-3, with 9 bases aligning to TRBD1. The ends lost 5 bases at V and 0 bases at J; junction bases unmatched: 6. The CDR3 contains 16 residues. Germline loops: CDR1 SNHLY, CDR2 FYNNEI. The CDR3 reads CASSFGQGPSTDTQYF. In DNA form, the CDR3 reads TGTGCCAGCAGTTTTGGACAGGGGCCTAGCACAGATACGCAGTATTTT. Complete variable domain (other parts from reference TRBV2 and TRBJ2-3): EPEVTQTPSHQVTQMGQEVILRCVPISNHLYFYWYRQILGQKVEFLVSFYNNEISEKSEIFDDQFSVERPDGSNFTLKIRSTKLEDSAMYFCASSFGQGPSTDTQYFGPGTRLTVL.

The V call is TRBV5-6, the J call TRBJ2-5; the D gene is possibly TRBD2 (5 bases). Germline CDR1 and CDR2: SGHDT and YYEEEE. The CDR3 runs 16 residues. The ends were cut back, 4 bases at V and 4 bases at J, with 20 bases in the middle. This CDR3 reads CASSITPKTNRETQYF. CDR3 nucleotide sequence: TGTGCCAGCAGCATAACCCCCAAGACTAACAGAGAGACCCAGTACTTC.

This clonotype was recorded a few times. The chain recombines TRBV27 with TRBJ2-1; D may correspond to TRBD1 or TRBD2 (6 bases each). The ends were cut back, 3 bases at V and 11 bases at J, with 11 bases in the middle. Germline lookup yields CDR1 MNHEY and CDR2 SMNVEV (reference sequence). The CDR3 runs to 12 residues. The CDR3 protein is CASSLGGRQQFF. CDR3 coding DNA: TGTGCCAGCAGTTTGGGGGGCCGCCAGCAGTTCTTC.

This chain joins TRBV4-3 and TRBJ2-1; D possibly corresponds to TRBD1 (5 bases). The germline CDR1 and CDR2 sequences are LGHNA and YSLEER. Trimming took 0 bases from V and 2 from J, leaving 11 bases between them. This CDR3 is built from 16 residues. The chain's CDR3 is CASSQEVTQAYNEQFF. The CDR3 bases are TGCGCCAGCAGCCAAGAGGTCACACAGGCCTACAATGAGCAGTTCTTC.

This clonotype has just a few counts. V is TRBV5-5 and J is TRBJ1-1; 7 bases agree with TRBD1. The CDR3 covers 15 residues. Germline V gene lookup returns CDR1 SGHKS and CDR2 YYEKEE (reference sequence). Trimming at V came to 2 bases and at J to 4 bases, leaving 8 bases not matched to a gene. Here the CDR3 DNA reads TGTGCCAGCAGCTTCAGACAGGGTAGAGGCACTGAAGCTTTCTTT. Its translation is CASSFRQGRGTEAFF.

The V call is TRBV19, the J call TRBJ1-5, with no clear D. The CDR3 length is 14 residues. The V gene lost 3 bases and the J gene lost 3 bases, with 9 bases spanning the gap. Germline CDR1 is LNHDA and CDR2 is SQIVND (reference sequence). Here the CDR3 reads CASSISGSNQPQHF. The DNA of the CDR3 is TGTGCCAGTAGTATTTCAGGCTCCAATCAGCCCCAGCATTTT.

The chain recombines TRBV21-1 with TRBJ2-4; the D call in the table, TRBD1, was not verified against the DNA. TRBV21-1 is a pseudogene. The CDR3 length is 18 residues. CDR3 protein: CASSKKAPGGRAKNIQYF. The CDR3 nucleotides read TGTGCCAGCAGCAAAAAAGCGCCGGGGGGCAGGGCCAAAAACATTCAGTACTTC.

The chain combines TRBV29-1 with TRBJ2-7; perhaps TRBD1 as D (5 bases). In germline, CDR1 is SQVTM, CDR2 ANQGSEA. Trimming shortened V by 8 bases and J by 1 base, and 12 bases separated the two germline ends. This CDR3 is 12 amino acids long. The CDR3 region has the DNA TGCAGCCCCCCCCGACAGTCCTACGAGCAGTACGTC. Translation gives CSPPRQSYEQYV.

The rearrangement joins TRBV27 to TRBJ2-7, with a weak D call TRBD1 (6 bases). The ends were cut back, 6 bases at V and 12 bases at J, with 21 bases in the middle. CDR1 MNHEY and CDR2 SMNVEV come from the germline V gene (reference sequence). This CDR3 has 13 amino acids. CDR3 nucleotide sequence: TGTGCCAGCAGCCTTAACCACGCCCAGGGGTTGTACTTC. It specifies CASSLNHAQGLYF.

V is TRBV28 and J is TRBJ1-1; D is possibly TRBD1 (5 bases). Germline CDR1 reads MDHEN; CDR2 reads SYDVKM. The V end lost 5 bases, the J end lost 4 bases, and 5 bases lay between the germline ends. This CDR3 has 11 residues. CDR3 residues: CASSGGTEAFF. The DNA for the CDR3 is TGTGCCAGCAGTGGGGGCACTGAAGCTTTCTTT.

J is TRBJ2-2 and V is TRBV9; 13 positions agree with TRBD2. Germline trimming cut 4 bases from V and 3 bases from J; bases unmatched to any gene: 12. Germline V CDR1 and CDR2: SGDLS, YYNGEE. The CDR3 loop spans 19 amino acids. The CDR3 sequence is CASSNPLGTSGDYTGELFF. For the CDR3, the DNA is TGTGCCAGCAGCAATCCACTGGGGACTAGCGGGGATTACACCGGGGAGCTGTTTTTT. Together with reference TRBV9 and TRBJ2-2, the CDR3 gives the full variable domain: DSGVTQTPKHLITATGQRVTLRCSPRSGDLSVYWYQQSLDQGLQFLIQYYNGEERAKGNILERFSAQQFPDLHSELNLSSLELGDSALYFCASSNPLGTSGDYTGELFFGEGSRLTVL.

This clonotype was observed a single time. The chain carries TRBV10-3 and TRBJ1-2; 9 bases map to TRBD1. The CDR3 totals 13 residues. The germline CDR1 and CDR2 sequences are ENHRY and SYGVKD. With V trimmed by 4 bases and J by 8 bases, 5 bases remained unmatched. CDR3 nucleotides: TGTGCCATCAGTGGTGGACAGGGGACGGGCTACACCTTC. Its protein is CAISGGQGTGYTF.

This clonotype was recorded a few times. V is TRBV6-4 and J is TRBJ2-3; tentatively, D is TRBD1 or TRBD2 (5 bases each). V was trimmed by 8 bases and J by 2 bases, leaving 14 bases between them. Germline loops: CDR1 MRHNA, CDR2 SNTAGT. CDR3 size: 14 residues. CDR3 in DNA: TGTGCCAGCTCTTTTAACGGGGCCACAGATACGCAGTATTTT. Its translation: CASSFNGATDTQYF.

The chain is built from TRBV7-4 and TRBJ1-3; D uncertain. In germline, CDR1 is SGHVT, CDR2 SQSDAQ. The ends were cut back, 3 bases at V and 0 bases at J, with 15 bases in the middle. The CDR3 totals 17 residues. CDR3 amino acids: CASSFRRVTDSGNTIYF. The DNA of the CDR3 is TGTGCCAGCAGCTTCCGCCGAGTGACGGACTCTGGAAACACCATATATTTT.

A few counts support this clonotype. The gene calls are TRBV18 and TRBJ1-4; no reliable D call. Trimming removed 6 bases from V and 7 bases from J, with 12 bases in between. CDR1 and CDR2 from the germline V gene are KGHSH and LQKENI. The CDR3 has 13 amino acids. The CDR3, as DNA: TGTGCCAGCTCCGGACCGGGAGGTGAAAAACTGTTTTTT. Encoded protein: CASSGPGGEKLFF. The full variable domain, with the rest looked up from reference TRBV18 and TRBJ1-4, is NAGVMQNPRHLVRRRGQEARLRCSPMKGHSHVYWYRQLPEEGLKFMVYLQKENIIDESGMPKERFSAEFPKEGPSILRIQQVVRGDSAAYFCASSGPGGEKLFFGSGTQLSVL.

This clonotype was detected a few times. CDR3 coding DNA: TGCGCCAGCAGCCGGGAGGGCCGCAATGAGCAGTTCTTC. The encoded protein is CASSREGRNEQFF. The V gene is TRBV5-1, the J gene TRBJ2-1; the match to TRBD2 covers 8 bases. Trimming at V came to 4 bases and at J to 6 bases, leaving 3 bases not matched to a gene. The CDR3 spans 13 residues. The germline V gene has CDR1 SGHRS and CDR2 YFSETQ. The complete variable domain, with remaining parts taken from reference TRBV5-1 and TRBJ2-1, reads KAGVTQTPRYLIKTRGQQVTLSCSPISGHRSVSWYQQTPGQGLQFLFEYFSETQRNKGNFPGRFSGRQFSNSRSEMNVSTLELGDSALYLCASSREGRNEQFFGPGTRLTVL.

The gene calls are TRBV4-1 and TRBJ2-7; possible D gene TRBD1, 5 bases. This CDR3 contains 15 residues. The germline CDR1 and CDR2 sequences are MGHRA and YSYEKL. Between the trimmed V and J ends, which lost 0 bases and 0 bases, there was a span of 9 bases. CDR3 amino acids: CASSQEWQGSYEQYV. The DNA of the CDR3 is TGCGCCAGCAGCCAAGAGTGGCAGGGCTCCTACGAGCAGTACGTC.

For this clonotype: The CDR3 ends on some other residue instead of the conserved phenylalanine or tryptophan, so this is likely a read error. The CDR3 loop reads CASSKGLEYNEQFL. The CDR3 DNA reads as TGTGCCAGCAGCAAGGGACTAGAGTACAATGAGCAGTTCCTC. The chain couples TRBV5-6 to TRBJ2-1; 8 nucleotides match TRBD2. The germline V gene has CDR1 SGHDT and CDR2 YYEEEE. Trimming took 4 bases from V and 4 from J; bases not matched to a gene: 4. This CDR3 is built from 14 residues.

The chain has TRBV5-4 and TRBJ2-1; unclear D gene. V was trimmed by 2 bases and J by 8 bases, leaving 11 bases between them. The CDR3 sequence is 13 residues long. CDR1 is SGHNT and CDR2 is YYREEE in the germline V gene (reference sequence). The CDR3 DNA reads TGTGCCAGCAGCTTTTGGGGTGGGGATGAGCAGTTCTTC. This codes for CASSFWGGDEQFF.

This chain joins TRBV29-1 and TRBJ2-1; D is possibly TRBD1 (6 bases). In germline, CDR1 is SQVTM, CDR2 ANQGSEA. Between the trimmed V and J ends, which lost 0 bases and 10 bases, there was a span of 19 bases. The CDR3 contains 15 residues. The DNA of the CDR3 is TGCAGCGTTGAAGATTTAGTCAATCCAGGGGAAGAGCAGTTCTTC. It codes for CSVEDLVNPGEEQFF.

This clonotype came up a few times. V usage is TRBV18 and J usage is TRBJ1-2, with D maybe TRBD1 (6 bases). Germline values: CDR1 KGHSH, CDR2 LQKENI. V was cut by 3 bases and J by 4 bases, with 21 bases left in between. The CDR3 consists of 17 residues. CDR3 nucleotides: TGTGCCAGCTCACCTTCTGGGGGCAACGGCGACGGCTATGGCTACACCTTC. It encodes CASSPSGGNGDGYGYTF.

The chain links TRBV27 to TRBJ2-1; no clear D. The CDR3 extends over 12 amino acids. Germline CDR1 MNHEY, CDR2 SMNVEV (reference sequence). V was pared by 5 bases and J by 10 bases, with 12 bases between. The CDR3 protein is CASSPRITEQFF. In nucleotides, the CDR3 is TGTGCCAGCAGTCCGCGGATTACCGAGCAGTTCTTC.

This chain joins TRBV14 and TRBJ2-5; no reliable D call. CDR3 length: 13 residues. Per germline, CDR1 SGHDN and CDR2 FVKESK. Deletions cut 4 bases from V and 1 base from J, with 7 bases between. The CDR3 DNA is TGTGCCAGCAGCCCCCTGGCCCAAGAGACCCAGTACTTC. Amino acids: CASSPLAQETQYF. The whole variable domain, filled in from reference TRBV14 and TRBJ2-5, reads EAGVTQFPSHSVIEKGQTVTLRCDPISGHDNLYWYRRVMGKEIKFLLHFVKESKQDESGMPNNRFLAERTGGTYSTLKVQPAELEDSGVYFCASSPLAQETQYFGPGTRLLVL.

The chain combines TRBV4-3 with TRBJ2-1; D is perhaps TRBD1 (6 bases). Germline V gene data show CDR1 as LGHNA and CDR2 as YSLEER. The V end was cut by 2 bases, the J end by 0 bases, with 11 bases between. There are 16 residues in the CDR3. As DNA, the CDR3 is TGCGCCAGCAGCCAAACGGCAGGGGTCTCCTACAATGAGCAGTTCTTC. Residues: CASSQTAGVSYNEQFF.

The genes are TRBV2 and TRBJ1-3; D is unresolved. Between the trimmed V and J ends, which lost 4 bases and 4 bases, there was a span of 11 bases. The CDR3 consists of 14 residues. Germline values: CDR1 SNHLY, CDR2 FYNNEI. CDR3 nucleotides: TGTGCCAGCAGTGTATCAGGAGGGGGAAACACCATATATTTT. Translation: CASSVSGGGNTIYF. The full variable domain, its missing parts supplied by reference TRBV2 and TRBJ1-3, is EPEVTQTPSHQVTQMGQEVILRCVPISNHLYFYWYRQILGQKVEFLVSFYNNEISEKSEIFDDQFSVERPDGSNFTLKIRSTKLEDSAMYFCASSVSGGGNTIYFGEGSWLTVV.